This T cell receptor (beta chain) was found in a study of blood T cell repertoires in COVID-19. Turning to the study itself: T cells, B-cell-depleted T cells, or PBMCs supplied cDNA or gDNA.

In germline, CDR1 is MNHEY, CDR2 SMNVEV (reference sequence). The CDR3 spans 16 residues. V dropped 7 bases and J dropped 4; count of bases not matched to a gene: 12. The data were produced by immunoSEQ multiplex PCR, yet TCRdb's version contains in-frame clones alone and is incomplete. The table has some 300,000 clones, roughly 80% seen once. The sequence came from a woman aged 50 to 60 with active or convalescent COVID-19. The material sequenced was peripheral blood. The V and J genes are TRBV27 and TRBJ2-1; the match to TRBD2 covers 8 bases. CDR3 region: CASTSTGGGLYNEQFF. As DNA, the CDR3 is TGTGCCAGCACTTCTACCGGGGGGGGCCTTTACAATGAGCAGTTCTTC.